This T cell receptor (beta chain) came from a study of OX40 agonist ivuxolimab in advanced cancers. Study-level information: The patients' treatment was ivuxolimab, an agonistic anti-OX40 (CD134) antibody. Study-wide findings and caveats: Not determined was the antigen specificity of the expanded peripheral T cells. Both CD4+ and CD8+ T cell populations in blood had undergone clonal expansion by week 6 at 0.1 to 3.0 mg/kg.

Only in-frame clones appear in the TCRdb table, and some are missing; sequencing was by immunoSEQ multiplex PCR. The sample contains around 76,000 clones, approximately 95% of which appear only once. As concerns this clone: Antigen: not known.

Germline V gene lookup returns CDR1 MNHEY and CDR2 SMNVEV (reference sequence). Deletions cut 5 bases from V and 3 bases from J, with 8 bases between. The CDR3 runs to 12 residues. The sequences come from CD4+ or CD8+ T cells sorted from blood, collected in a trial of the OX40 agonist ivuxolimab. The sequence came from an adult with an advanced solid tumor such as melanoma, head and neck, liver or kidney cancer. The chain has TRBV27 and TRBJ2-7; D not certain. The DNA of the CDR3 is TGTGCCAGCAGTCCCCCAGGCTACGAGCAGTACTTC. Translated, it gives CASSPPGYEQYF.